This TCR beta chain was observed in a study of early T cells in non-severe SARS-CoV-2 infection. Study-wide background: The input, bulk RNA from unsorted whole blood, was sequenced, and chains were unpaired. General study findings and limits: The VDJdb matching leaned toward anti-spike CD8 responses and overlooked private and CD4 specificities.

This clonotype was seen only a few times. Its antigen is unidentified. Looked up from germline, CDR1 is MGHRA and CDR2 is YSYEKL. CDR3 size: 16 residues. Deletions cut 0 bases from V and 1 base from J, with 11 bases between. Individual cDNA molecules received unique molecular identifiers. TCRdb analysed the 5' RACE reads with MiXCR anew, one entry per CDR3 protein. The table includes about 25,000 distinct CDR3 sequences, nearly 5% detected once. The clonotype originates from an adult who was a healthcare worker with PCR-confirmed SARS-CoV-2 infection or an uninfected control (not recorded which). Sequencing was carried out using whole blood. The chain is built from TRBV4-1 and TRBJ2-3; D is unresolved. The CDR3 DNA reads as TGCGCCAGCAGCCAAGATGGGGTCCGGGGCACAGATACGCAGTATTTT. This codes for CASSQDGVRGTDTQYF.